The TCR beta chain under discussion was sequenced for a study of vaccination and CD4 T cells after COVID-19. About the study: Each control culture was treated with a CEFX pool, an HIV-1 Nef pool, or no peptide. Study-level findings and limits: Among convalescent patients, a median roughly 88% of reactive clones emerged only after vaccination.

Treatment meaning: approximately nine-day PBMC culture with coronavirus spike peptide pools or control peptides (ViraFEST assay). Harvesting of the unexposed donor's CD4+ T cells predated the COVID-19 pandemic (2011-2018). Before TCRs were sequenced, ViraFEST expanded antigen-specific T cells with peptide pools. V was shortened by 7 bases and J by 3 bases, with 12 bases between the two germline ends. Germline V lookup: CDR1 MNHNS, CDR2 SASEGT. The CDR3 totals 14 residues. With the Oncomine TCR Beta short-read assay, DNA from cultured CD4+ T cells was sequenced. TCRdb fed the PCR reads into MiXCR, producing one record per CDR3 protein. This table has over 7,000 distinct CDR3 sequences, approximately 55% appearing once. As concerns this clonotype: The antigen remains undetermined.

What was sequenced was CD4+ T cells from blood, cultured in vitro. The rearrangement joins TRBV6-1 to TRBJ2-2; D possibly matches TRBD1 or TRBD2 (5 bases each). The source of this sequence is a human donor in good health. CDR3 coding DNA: TGTGCCAGCACAGAGGGGAGTTACACCGGGGAGCTGTTTTTT. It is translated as CASTEGSYTGELFF.